These 20 T cell receptor beta chains came from one sample sequenced in a study of blood T cell repertoires in COVID-19 (dated by TCRdb to the early 2020s). Library creation used the immunoSEQ multiplex PCR assay. TCRdb limited this immuneACCESS table to in-frame rearrangements with V and J called. A share of clones is missing; checked studies link under half to unresolved V genes, and the rest is unexplained. Across this sample there are 340,000 or so clones, with over 75% seen only once. Of the sample, 1% is held by the ten largest clones. Sequencing was done on a sample of peripheral blood. The origin of the receptors is a man aged 50-59 years with active or convalescent COVID-19.

The chain carries TRBV2 and TRBJ1-4; 7 nucleotides agree with TRBD1. The CDR3 covers 14 residues. The junction had 9 bases not matched to a gene; V was cut back by 6 bases and J by 8 bases. CDR1 and CDR2 from the germline V gene are SNHLY and FYNNEI. CDR3 nucleotides: TGTGCCAGCAGCCCTTACAGGGGTCAAGAAAAACTGTTTTTT. Translated, it gives CASSPYRGQEKLFF.

This clone was seen more than once but under ten times. The CDR3 protein is CASSRRDRENTEAFF. CDR3 coding DNA: TGCGCCAGCAGCCGACGGGACAGGGAAAACACTGAAGCTTTCTTT. This chain connects TRBV4-1 to TRBJ1-1; 9 nucleotides agree with TRBD1. Germline values: CDR1 MGHRA, CDR2 YSYEKL. V dropped 4 bases and J dropped 2; count of bases not matched to a gene: 5. This CDR3 region has 15 residues.

The V call is TRBV24-1, the J call TRBJ2-4; D not certain. V lost 4 bases to trimming and J lost 2 bases, with 8 bases between them. The CDR3 has 14 residues. Germline values: CDR1 KGHDR, CDR2 SFDVKD. The CDR3 here is CATSEAGTKNIQYF. CDR3 sequence (DNA): TGTGCCACCAGTGAGGCAGGAACCAAAAACATTCAGTACTTC.

In this sample, this clone turned up once. The chain recombines TRBV4-3 with TRBJ1-5, with D perhaps matching TRBD1 (6 bases). The CDR3 spans 17 residues. CDR1 is LGHNA and CDR2 is YSLEER in the germline V gene. V was clipped by 3 bases and J by 0 bases, with 15 bases between them. The CDR3 loop is CASSHSQGHYSNQPQHF. CDR3 DNA: TGCGCCAGCAGCCATTCCCAGGGGCATTATAGCAATCAGCCCCAGCATTTT.

This clone was picked up a small number of times. This chain joins TRBV2 and TRBJ2-7; 10 bases line up with TRBD1. CDR3 size: 15 residues. V was clipped by 7 bases and J by 6 bases; unmatched bases: 12. In germline, CDR1 is SNHLY, CDR2 FYNNEI. The chain's CDR3 is CASKPTRTGGSEQYF. The CDR3, as DNA: TGTGCCAGCAAACCTACAAGGACAGGGGGTTCCGAGCAGTACTTC.

The chain uses TRBV15 and TRBJ2-3; 10 nucleotides line up with TRBD1. The length of the CDR3 is 16 residues. V gave up 1 base and J gave up 3 bases; unmatched junction bases: 4. Germline CDR1 is LNHNV and CDR2 is YYDKDF (reference sequence). The CDR3 DNA sequence: TGTGCCACCAGCAGAGGGGGGGGACAGGGGACAGATACGCAGTATTTT. This sequence encodes CATSRGGGQGTDTQYF.

The chain has TRBV19 and TRBJ2-6, with D maybe TRBD1 (5 bases). The CDR3 has 15 residues. Trimming removed 2 bases at V and 4 bases at J, with 9 bases between. Germline CDR1 reads LNHDA; CDR2 reads SQIVND (reference sequence). The chain's CDR3 is CASSIQGSGANVLTF. CDR3 in DNA: TGTGCCAGTAGTATACAGGGATCCGGGGCCAACGTCCTGACTTTC.

V is TRBV2 and J is TRBJ1-3; TRBD1 is a possible D gene (6 bases). V was cut by 8 bases and J by 4 bases, with 9 bases left in between. Germline lookup yields CDR1 SNHLY and CDR2 FYNNEI. The CDR3 extends over 12 amino acids. CDR3 sequence reads: CASRQVGNTIYF. CDR3 DNA: TGTGCCAGCCGACAGGTGGGAAACACCATATATTTT.

The gene calls are TRBV6-2 or TRBV6-3 and TRBJ2-7; 8 nucleotides match TRBD1. CDR3 length: 17 residues. Unmatched junction bases numbered 13, after V lost 6 bases and J lost 0 bases. Germline V gene data show CDR1 as MNHEY and CDR2 as SVGEGT. The CDR3 DNA reads TGTGCCAGCAGCTTTACTATTCCGGGACAGGTCTCCTACGAGCAGTACTTC. Its translation: CASSFTIPGQVSYEQYF.

The rearrangement joins TRBV5-4 to TRBJ1-5; 9 bases are shared with TRBD1. CDR3 length equals 14 residues. The V and J ends lost 3 bases and 5 bases, in that order; junction bases with no gene match: 3. CDR1 is SGHNT and CDR2 is YYREEE in the germline V gene (reference sequence). The CDR3 sequence: CASSSDRGDQPQHF. The CDR3 nucleotides are TGTGCCAGCAGCTCCGACAGGGGGGATCAGCCCCAGCATTTT.

This CDR3 reads CASSSLQGTSNQPQHF. In DNA form, the CDR3 reads TGTGCCAGCAGTTCCTTACAGGGGACAAGCAATCAGCCCCAGCATTTT. J is TRBJ1-5 and V is TRBV6-6, with TRBD1 matching 7 bases. J was trimmed by 1 base and V by 4 bases; bases with no gene match: 7. This CDR3 spans 16 amino acids. The germline V gene has CDR1 MNHNY and CDR2 SVGAGI (reference sequence).

The rearrangement joins TRBV28 to TRBJ2-1; 8 bases agree with TRBD1. The length of the CDR3 is 14 residues. J was trimmed by 8 bases and V by 4 bases; bases with no gene match: 7. Germline V gives CDR1 MDHEN, CDR2 SYDVKM. Written as DNA, the CDR3 is TGTGCCAGCAGTTCAGGGGGCGACGGGGATGAGCAGTTCTTC. Its protein is CASSSGGDGDEQFF.

This clone was recorded only once. V usage is TRBV30 and J usage is TRBJ1-1, with a possible D match to TRBD1 (6 bases). This CDR3 spans 14 amino acids. Deletions cut 4 bases from V and 1 base from J, with 13 bases between. Germline V gene data show CDR1 as GTSNPN and CDR2 as SVGIG (reference sequence). Here the CDR3 reads CAWNVIQGNTEAFF. The CDR3 nucleotides are TGTGCCTGGAATGTAATACAGGGGAACACTGAAGCTTTCTTT.

The rearrangement joins TRBV6-5 to TRBJ1-1, with 7 bases aligning to TRBD1. Trimming at V came to 4 bases and at J to 1 base, leaving 6 bases not matched to a gene. This CDR3 has 15 residues. CDR1 and CDR2 (germline): MNHEY, SVGAGI. CDR3: CASSSRQGGNTEAFF. For the CDR3, the DNA is TGTGCCAGCAGTTCCCGACAGGGAGGGAACACTGAAGCTTTCTTT.

The genes are TRBV5-4 and TRBJ2-1; 9 bases fit TRBD2. The CDR3 length is 15 residues. J lost 2 bases, V lost 0 bases, and 0 bases had no gene match. Germline V CDR1 and CDR2: SGHNT, YYREEE (reference sequence). The CDR3 coding sequence is TGTGCCAGCAGCTTGGGACTAGCGGCCTACAATGAGCAGTTCTTC. Protein: CASSLGLAAYNEQFF. The full variable domain, its missing parts supplied by reference TRBV5-4 and TRBJ2-1, is ETGVTQSPTHLIKTRGQQVTLRCSSQSGHNTVSWYQQALGQGPQFIFQYYREEENGRGNFPPRFSGLQFPNYSSELNVNALELDDSALYLCASSLGLAAYNEQFFGPGTRLTVL.

The chain couples TRBV4-3 to TRBJ2-2; 9 bases map to TRBD2. Germline-derived CDR1 and CDR2 are LGHNA and YSLEER. V lost 1 base to trimming and J lost 2 bases; unmatched junction nucleotides: 14. The CDR3 runs 20 residues. The CDR3 spells CASSQVKRGAPLLNTGELFF. The DNA for the CDR3 is TGCGCCAGCAGCCAAGTCAAGCGGGGGGCCCCGCTACTTAACACCGGGGAGCTGTTTTTT.

The rearrangement uses TRBV30 and TRBJ1-5, with D unclear. With 0 bases removed from V and 0 bases from J, the gap between germline ends came to 6 bases. This CDR3 spans 14 amino acids. CDR1 and CDR2 from the germline V gene are GTSNPN and SVGIG (reference sequence). The DNA of the CDR3 is TGTGCCTGGAGTGTTTCAGTTAGCAATCAGCCCCAGCATTTT. Its translation: CAWSVSVSNQPQHF.

The rearrangement uses TRBV15 and TRBJ2-3; 8 bases line up with TRBD2. The CDR3 is 13 residues long. V gave up 9 bases and J gave up 0 bases; unmatched junction bases: 2. Germline CDR1 LNHNV, CDR2 YYDKDF (reference sequence). The CDR3 loop reads CATRLASTDTQYF. The CDR3 bases are TGTGCCACACGACTAGCGAGCACAGATACGCAGTATTTT.

The chain recombines TRBV25-1 with TRBJ1-4; D might be TRBD1 (5 bases). V gave up 0 bases and J gave up 4 bases, with 15 bases separating them. Germline V CDR1 and CDR2: MGHDK, SYGVNS. CDR3 size: 17 residues. CDR3 amino acids: CASSEYPQGSYNEKLFF. The DNA of the CDR3 is TGTGCCAGCAGTGAATACCCCCAGGGATCCTATAATGAAAAACTGTTTTTT.

This clone was counted a few times. This rearrangement joins TRBV18 to TRBJ1-5; 7 nucleotides line up with TRBD1. Germline V gene lookup returns CDR1 KGHSH and CDR2 LQKENI. With V trimmed by 3 bases and J by 3 bases, 5 bases remained unmatched. This CDR3 has 15 amino acids. Here the CDR3 reads CASSPWTGINQPQHF. The CDR3 region has the DNA TGTGCCAGCTCACCTTGGACAGGAATCAATCAGCCCCAGCATTTT.